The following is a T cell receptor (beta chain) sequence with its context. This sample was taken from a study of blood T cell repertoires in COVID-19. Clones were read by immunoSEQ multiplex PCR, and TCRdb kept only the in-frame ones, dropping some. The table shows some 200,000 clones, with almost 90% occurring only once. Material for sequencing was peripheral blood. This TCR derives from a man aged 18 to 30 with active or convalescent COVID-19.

CDR3 loop: CASSPGAGIGDTQYF. The CDR3 DNA is TGTGCCAGCTCACCAGGAGCAGGGATAGGAGATACGCAGTATTTT. The chain employs TRBV18 and TRBJ2-3; maybe TRBD1 (5 bases). Germline V gene sequence: CDR1 KGHSH, CDR2 LQKENI. Trimming pared 2 bases from V and 5 bases from J, leaving 14 bases between. CDR3 length equals 15 residues.